The clone carrying this T cell receptor beta chain was detected a few times. With a J-beta primer mix and a sample-barcoded 5' primer, a second PCR ran about 7 to 12 cycles. Each sample provided no less than 2.5 million CDR3-containing paired-end reads. TCRdb passed the 5' RACE reads through MiXCR, listing each CDR3 protein once. The sample lists approximately 820,000 distinct CDR3 sequences, under 55% occurring once. The CDR3 consists of 15 residues. V dropped 0 bases and J dropped 4; count of bases not matched to a gene: 7. CDR1 and CDR2 (germline): GTSNPN, SVGIG (reference sequence). Individuals who donated were healthy Caucasians from Russia aged about 6 to 100. These data originate in a study of blood T cells in healthy people across ages.

V usage is TRBV30 and J usage is TRBJ1-2; 8 bases are a match to TRBD1. What was sequenced was blood. The TCR comes from a man aged 55 to 70 in good health. The CDR3 sequence: CAWSVGAGGGYGYTF. For the CDR3, the DNA is TGTGCCTGGAGTGTTGGGGCAGGGGGCGGCTATGGCTACACCTTC.